The next 18 T cell receptor beta chains were all read from a single sample in a study of blood T cell repertoires in COVID-19 (dated by TCRdb to the early 2020s). Libraries were constructed by the immunoSEQ multiplex PCR assay. TCRdb took this table from immuneACCESS and kept in-frame rearrangements with V and J called. Such tables lack part of the clones; where checked against another copy, unresolved V genes explain under half of the gap, and the rest is unexplained. Present in this sample are about 170,000 clones, about 85% of which were seen just once. The ten largest account for about 8.8% of the sample. Sequenced input: peripheral blood. Receptors originate from an elderly woman with COVID-19, enrolled during active disease.

The rearrangement uses TRBV6-5 and TRBJ1-5; D might be TRBD1 (6 bases). V was pared by 4 bases and J by 4 bases, with 17 bases between. CDR1 and CDR2 from the germline V gene are MNHEY and SVGAGI. This CDR3 region has 16 residues. CDR3 DNA sequence: TGTGCCAGCAGTTCATCGCCCGGACAGCTTAATCAGCCCCAGCATTTT. Its protein is CASSSSPGQLNQPQHF.

This chain links TRBV3-1 (or the pseudogene TRBV3-2) with TRBJ2-3; TRBD2 is a possible D gene (6 bases). With 4 bases removed from V and 3 bases from J, the gap between germline ends came to 17 bases. Germline V lookup: CDR1 LGHDT, CDR2 YNNKEL (reference sequence). The CDR3 contains 16 residues. As DNA, the CDR3 is TGTGCCAGCAGCCTCCGTTCCGACGGGGGTACAGATACGCAGTATTTT. Protein sequence: CASSLRSDGGTDTQYF.

This clone has just a few counts. This chain joins TRBV29-1 and TRBJ1-2; tentative D call: TRBD1 (6 bases). With 4 bases removed from V and 7 bases from J, the gap between germline ends came to 25 bases. CDR1 is SQVTM, CDR2 ANQGSEA, per germline. This CDR3 has 16 amino acids. The CDR3 coding sequence is TGCAGCGTTGCTGAATGGGACAAGCCCGGTCGGGGTGGCTACACCTTC. This codes for CSVAEWDKPGRGGYTF.

V is TRBV5-1 and J is TRBJ2-2, with no clear D. From germline, CDR1 is SGHRS and CDR2 YFSETQ. The CDR3 runs 14 residues. Trimming took 7 bases from V and 2 from J, leaving 12 bases between them. CDR3 coding DNA: TGCGCCAGCCGCCCCGGCGGAAACACCGGGGAGCTGTTTTTT. It specifies CASRPGGNTGELFF.

This CDR3 reads CASSLGQGVNQPQHF. DNA for the CDR3: TGTGCCAGCAGCTTGGGACAGGGAGTCAATCAGCCCCAGCATTTT. The chain carries TRBV5-5 and TRBJ1-5; 7 nucleotides match TRBD1. Trimming removed 0 bases from V and 3 bases from J; junction bases left unmatched: 3. Germline V gene sequence: CDR1 SGHKS, CDR2 YYEKEE (reference sequence). This CDR3 has 15 amino acids.

As regards this clone: Given a much more abundant clone one base away, this may be a read error. V gene TRBV14 combines with J gene TRBJ1-1, with D tentatively TRBD1 (5 bases). This CDR3 contains 14 residues. Trimming shortened V by 3 bases and J by 1 base, and 9 bases separated the two germline ends. Germline V lookup: CDR1 SGHDN, CDR2 FVKESK. The CDR3 DNA is TGTGCCAGCAGCCAGTTACAGGCGAACACTGAAGCTTTCTTT. It is translated as CASSQLQANTEAFF.

The J gene is TRBJ2-7, the V gene TRBV5-1, with D unclear. The CDR3 contains 14 residues. CDR1 and CDR2 from the germline V gene are SGHRS and YFSETQ. Trimming took 0 bases from V and 5 from J, leaving 12 bases between them. The CDR3 DNA follows: TGCGCCAGCAGCTTGGCCTTGGGCATGGACGAGCAGTACTTC. Its protein is CASSLALGMDEQYF.

The chain recombines TRBV5-5 with TRBJ1-1; 10 nucleotides match TRBD1. The germline V gene encodes CDR1 SGHKS and CDR2 YYEKEE (reference sequence). J gave up 3 bases and V 3 bases, and 5 bases lay outside the gene matches. The CDR3 spans 15 residues. The CDR3 DNA is TGTGCCAGCAGCTCAGTTGACAGGGGGCACACTGAAGCTTTCTTT. Its translation is CASSSVDRGHTEAFF.

The chain has TRBV27 and TRBJ1-2, with D perhaps matching TRBD1 (6 bases). Germline CDR1 is MNHEY and CDR2 is SMNVEV (reference sequence). V lost 8 bases and J 8 bases, leaving 15 bases between the germline ends. The CDR3 runs 12 residues. The CDR3 DNA reads as TGTGCCAGCTCAAACCCGGGGGGCGGCTACACCTTC. It specifies CASSNPGGGYTF.

This clone was counted once. The chain is built from TRBV7-8 and TRBJ1-3; D is undetermined. The CDR3 runs to 15 residues. From germline, CDR1 is SGHVS and CDR2 FQNEAQ. Between the trimmed V and J ends, which lost 5 bases and 0 bases, there was a span of 11 bases. The CDR3 region has the DNA TGTGCCAGCAGCACCGCCCGGGGCTCTGGAAACACCATATATTTT. This translates into CASSTARGSGNTIYF.

The chain is built from TRBV6-1 and TRBJ2-5; D unclear. The CDR3 extends over 11 amino acids. In germline, CDR1 is MNHNS, CDR2 SASEGT. The V gene lost 3 bases and the J gene lost 7 bases, with 6 bases spanning the gap. CDR3 sequence reads: CASSDMATQYF. The DNA of the CDR3 is TGTGCCAGCAGTGATATGGCGACCCAGTACTTC.

This chain connects TRBV3-1 (or the pseudogene TRBV3-2) to TRBJ1-5; D perhaps matches TRBD1 (6 bases). CDR3 size: 15 residues. Germline V gene lookup returns CDR1 LGHDT and CDR2 YNNKEL (reference sequence). With 0 bases removed from V and 6 bases from J, the gap between germline ends came to 12 bases. The CDR3 sequence is CASSQEDSYGQPQHF. DNA of the CDR3: TGTGCCAGCAGCCAAGAGGACAGTTATGGTCAGCCCCAGCATTTT.

The rearrangement uses TRBV11-2 and TRBJ2-1; TRBD1 matches at 9 bases. The CDR3 is 17 residues long. The V and J ends lost 2 bases and 4 bases, in that order; junction bases with no gene match: 9. Germline CDR1 and CDR2: SGHAT and FQNNGV. The CDR3 sequence is CASSLSPRDRVYNEQFF. The CDR3 nucleotides are TGTGCCAGCAGCTTATCTCCCCGGGACAGGGTATACAATGAGCAGTTCTTC.

CDR3 DNA: TGTGCCAGCAGCTTAGGACAGGGATTCCCTGAAGCTTTCTTT. Its translation is CASSLGQGFPEAFF. The chain uses TRBV7-9 and TRBJ1-1; 7 bases are shared with TRBD1. The CDR3 sequence is 14 residues long. Germline CDR1 SEHNR, CDR2 FQNEAQ (reference sequence). The trim removed 1 base at V and 6 bases at J, leaving 5 bases unmatched.

The rearrangement links TRBV4-2 to TRBJ1-5; perhaps TRBD1 as D (6 bases). From germline, CDR1 is LGHNA and CDR2 YNFKEQ. Trimming cost V 2 bases and J 0 bases, with 20 bases left between them. The CDR3 has 19 residues. The CDR3 is CASSQMRGSGEFSNQPQHF. The DNA of the CDR3 is TGTGCCAGCAGCCAAATGAGGGGATCAGGGGAGTTTAGCAATCAGCCCCAGCATTTT.

The chain recombines TRBV5-1 with TRBJ2-3, with 8 bases identical to TRBD1. Trimming at V came to 0 bases and at J to 1 base, leaving 1 base not matched to a gene. This CDR3 has 15 residues. Per the germline V gene, CDR1 is SGHRS and CDR2 is YFSETQ. CDR3 sequence: CASSLVGQGTDTQYF. In nucleotides, the CDR3 is TGCGCCAGCAGCTTGGTGGGACAGGGCACAGATACGCAGTATTTT.

The V and J genes are TRBV6-2 or TRBV6-3 and TRBJ1-1; D remains unclear. From germline, CDR1 is MNHEY and CDR2 SVGEGT. Trimming removed 5 bases from V and 4 bases from J, with 8 bases in between. The CDR3 contains 12 residues. Here the CDR3 DNA reads TGTGCCAGCAGTACTACCCGCACTGAAGCTTTCTTT. Translating gives CASSTTRTEAFF.

The V and J genes are TRBV15 and TRBJ2-5; D may be TRBD1 (6 bases). The CDR3 length is 14 residues. Trimming removed 0 bases at V and 3 bases at J, with 8 bases between. Per germline, CDR1 LNHNV and CDR2 YYDKDF (reference sequence). CDR3 sequence: CATSRDRTEETQYF. Here the CDR3 DNA reads TGTGCCACCAGCAGAGACAGGACAGAAGAGACCCAGTACTTC.